These T cell receptor beta chains were read from a single sample in a study of blood T cells in healthy people across ages. TCRdb redid the calling of the 5' RACE reads with MiXCR, one entry per CDR3 protein. The data hold about 1.8 million distinct CDR3 sequences, with just under 50% observed a single time. Sample: blood. The receptors were gathered from a middle-aged woman in good health. Both conserved end residues are part of each CDR3. The order of the fields is CDR3 DNA, CDR3 protein, D gene, J gene, clone size, CDR3 length, V gene. A D gene is named only where the DNA matches it firmly. Part of the rows lack a size; the others show once, few, many or a class for expanded clones.

TGCAGTGCTGCAGACAGGAGCTCCTATAATTCACCCCTCCACTTT CSAADRSSYNSPLHF NA TRBJ1-6 NA 15 TRBV20-1
TGTGCCAGCAGCCCGCCGGGGCCGGGGGCTTACAATGAGCAGTTCTTC CASSPPGPGAYNEQFF NA TRBJ2-1 few 16 TRBV14
TGCAGCTACCGGAGTGAGACAAAAAATGGCTACACCTTC CSYRSETKNGYTF NA TRBJ1-2 once 13 TRBV29-1
TGTGCCAGCAGCTTAGGACAGGGTTGGTATGGCTACACCTTC CASSLGQGWYGYTF TRBD1 TRBJ1-2 NA 14 TRBV7-2
TGTGCCAGCAGTTCCCTGGATAGCTCCTACAATGAGCAGTACTTC CASSSLDSSYNEQYF NA TRBJ2-7 NA 15 TRBV6-2/TRBV6-3
TGTGCTAGTGGTCGGACAGGGGTCAATGAGCAGTTCTTC CASGRTGVNEQFF TRBD1 TRBJ2-1 NA 13 TRBV12-5
TGTGCCAGCAGTGAGAGGACAAGTACCTACAATGAGCAGTACTTC CASSERTSTYNEQYF NA TRBJ2-5 NA 15 TRBV27
TGTGCCAGCAGTGAAGCGGGGGGATATAATTCACCCCTCCACTTT CASSEAGGYNSPLHF NA TRBJ1-6 NA 15 TRBV25-1
TGTGCCAGCAATTTTCCTAGCGGGGGCCTATACAATGAGCAGTTCTTC CASNFPSGGLYNEQFF TRBD2 TRBJ2-1 NA 16 TRBV28
TGCGCCAGCAGAGTAATCGGCGACTACGAGCAGTACTTC CASRVIGDYEQYF NA TRBJ2-7 NA 13 TRBV5-1
TGTGCCAGCAGCCTAATGGGCAGCACAGATACGCAGTATTTT CASSLMGSTDTQYF NA TRBJ2-3 few 14 TRBV7-9
TGCGCCACCAGCTTGGGACACTCCAGCTCCTACAATGAGCAGTTCTTC CATSLGHSSSYNEQFF NA TRBJ2-1 NA 16 TRBV5-1
TGCAGCGTTGTCCGGGGGGGCACTGAAGCTTTCTTT CSVVRGGTEAFF NA TRBJ1-1 NA 12 TRBV29-1
TGTGCCAGCGCTGAGGGACCCGACTACAATGAGCAGTTCTTC CASAEGPDYNEQFF NA TRBJ2-1 once 14 TRBV9
TGTGCCAGCAGGTGGCTAGCGGGGGATAATGAGCAGTTCTTC CASRWLAGDNEQFF TRBD2 TRBJ2-1 NA 14 TRBV2
TGTGCCAGCAGTCGGGACGAAGGGGGGGAGCAGTACTTC CASSRDEGGEQYF NA TRBJ2-7 few 13 TRBV12-3/TRBV12-4
TGCAGTGCTAGTGATAGGGGGGCAGATACGCAGTATTTT CSASDRGADTQYF NA TRBJ2-3 NA 13 TRBV20-1
TGTGCCAGCAGTTTAGGCTCCGGGGTACTCCGAGAAAAACTGTTTTTT CASSLGSGVLREKLFF NA TRBJ1-4 NA 16 TRBV27
TGCGCCAGCACCTCCGCGGGGGGGCCGAATGAGCAGTTCTTC CASTSAGGPNEQFF TRBD2 TRBJ2-1 few 14 TRBV10-2
TGTGCCAGCAGTTCGTCCGGGACAGGGATATCCTACGAGCAGTACTTC CASSSSGTGISYEQYF TRBD1 TRBJ2-7 few 16 TRBV28
TGTGCCACCAGTGACCCCGGACAGGGGGCAACTAATGAAAAACTGTTTTTT CATSDPGQGATNEKLFF TRBD1 TRBJ1-4 NA 17 TRBV24-1
TGCAGTGCTAGGTGCCTAGCGGGGGGGGTCTGCACAGATACGCAGTATTTT CSARCLAGGVCTDTQYF TRBD2 TRBJ2-3 NA 17 TRBV20-1
TGCAGTGCCACAATAGCGGGAGTCACGAACAATGAGCAGTTCTTC CSATIAGVTNNEQFF TRBD2 TRBJ2-1 NA 15 TRBV20-1
TGTGCCAGCAGTTTAGACGTAGGGACCCGGGGGTCCTACGAGCAGTACTTC CASSLDVGTRGSYEQYF NA TRBJ2-7 NA 17 TRBV27
TGTGCCAGCAGCTTAGAAAGGGGTGTAATGGGCTACACCTTC CASSLERGVMGYTF NA TRBJ1-2 once 14 TRBV7-2
TGTGCCAGCAGTTTAGGGTTTCCGGGTATGGGGTTAAACAATGAGCAGTTCTTC CASSLGFPGMGLNNEQFF NA TRBJ2-1 NA 18 TRBV28
TGTGCCAGCAGTTACTCGTTCCAGGATCCCAACTATGGCTACACCTTC CASSYSFQDPNYGYTF NA TRBJ1-2 few 16 TRBV6-6
TGTGCCACCAGTGATTACCCACGGGGCACTAGCGGGGGGTCCCTCGGAAATGAGCAGTTCTTC CATSDYPRGTSGGSLGNEQFF TRBD2 TRBJ2-1 NA 21 TRBV24-1
TGTGCCAGCAGCTTTTTTGCGGGGGGCAATGAGCAGTTCTTC CASSFFAGGNEQFF TRBD2 TRBJ2-1 NA 14 TRBV7-2
TGCAGTGCGAAAACAGGGTTTTTCCGCGAGACCCAGTACTTC CSAKTGFFRETQYF NA TRBJ2-5 NA 14 TRBV20-1